This T cell receptor (beta chain) was documented in a study of regulatory T cells in long-lasting Graves disease. Notes on the study in general: In persistent patients, shared public clonotypes (under 3,000) outnumbered those in new patients (approximately 970).

Arm-PCR of CDR3 regions with iRepertoire HTBI primers generated TCR beta libraries. TCRdb itself ran the multiplex PCR reads through MiXCR, one entry per CDR3 protein. The sample includes fewer than 550,000 distinct CDR3 sequences, under 25% of them seen just once. The sample holds many counts of this clonotype. What it binds is unknown. Indicated time point: persistent/refractory GD, antithyroid drugs over 5 years with positive TRAb. Preparation of the TCR library used RNA extracted from PBMCs. Xi'an, China, was home to the endocrinology department that provided patients. A roughly 8.7-milliliter sample of peripheral blood was drawn into EDTA tubes. The sequencing used peripheral blood mononuclear cells (PBMCs), collected when the disease was refractory, from a patient treated with antithyroid drugs. This TCR derives from a female donor with Graves disease.

This chain's CDR3 is CASSLVGGQETYEQYF. The DNA of the CDR3 is TGTGCCAGCAGCTTAGTCGGGGGACAGGAAACCTACGAGCAGTACTTC. The rearrangement uses TRBV7-2 and TRBJ2-7; the match to TRBD1 covers 8 bases. Germline CDR1 SGHTA, CDR2 FQGNSA. V gave up 1 base and J gave up 2 bases; unmatched junction bases: 7. This CDR3 is built from 16 residues.